The subject of this entry is one T cell receptor (beta chain). Only a few counts were recorded for this clone. The antigen it recognizes is unknown. No per-base quality is available; no much larger clone lies one base away. Including the terminal cysteine and phenylalanine, the CDR3 comprises 12 residues. Just CDR3 DNA is preserved here, 36 bases in frame from base 1. As encoded in the germline V gene (reference sequence), CDR1 is LNHDA while CDR2 is SQIVND. This sample stems from a study of OX40 agonist ivuxolimab in advanced cancers. Context from the whole study: The costimulatory receptor OX40 (CD134) was targeted by ivuxolimab, a fully human IgG2 agonistic monoclonal antibody. Intravenous ivuxolimab was administered to patients every 2 weeks at six dose levels: 0.01, 0.1, 0.3, 1.5, 3 and 10 mg/kg. Of the roughly 51 patients in dose escalation, around 19 had hepatocellular carcinoma, about 15 had melanoma, 9 had renal cell carcinoma and 9 had head and neck cancer. A male proportion of almost 85% and a mean age of 60 years, ranging from 23 to 79, were recorded for the dose-escalation cohort. Patients were allowed to have had prior anti-PD-1, anti-PD-L1 or anti-CTLA-4 therapy, and 40% of the dose-escalation patients had previously received checkpoint inhibitors. Partial responses occurred in three dose-escalation patients, of whom one had hepatocellular carcinoma and two had cutaneous melanoma. Peripheral TCRbeta sequencing was intended to test whether TCR sequence diversity was altered and clonal T-cell expansion was caused by ivuxolimab. The paper describes the monotherapy dose-escalation part (N of about 52 patients) of the phase I trial of ivuxolimab.

Patients with autoimmune disease history or receiving systemic immunosuppression were excluded from the trial. In every dose cohort, peripheral blood was drawn for TCR sequencing at baseline, cycle 4 day 1, and cycle 7 day 1. Samples came from an open-label, multicenter, first-in-human phase I dose-escalation trial of ivuxolimab. Adults with locally advanced or metastatic melanoma, renal cell, hepatocellular, or head and neck squamous cell carcinoma were enrolled in the trial. Before TCR sequencing, CD4+ T cells and CD8+ T cells from peripheral blood were sorted into separate populations. To sequence the TCRbeta CDR3 region, genomic DNA was isolated from the sorted cells. TCRbeta CDR3 regions were sequenced using the immunoSEQ Assay. TCRdb mirrors the immuneACCESS table, restricted to in-frame sequences. Some clones are absent from its copies; in checked studies, under half trace to an unresolved V gene, and the reason for the others is unknown. The sample yields 60,000 to 65,000 clones; roughly 81% were counted once. The ten largest make up over 2.5% of the sample.

General findings and caveats noted by the study authors: In the 0.1-3.0 mg/kg groups, partial responders had among the lowest normalized peripheral clonal expansion, particularly in CD8+ T cells. At doses from 0.1 to 3.0 mg/kg, clonal expansion was seen in both CD4+ and CD8+ blood T cells between baseline and week 6. On average, CD8+ T cells showed more expanded clones than CD4+ T cells after ivuxolimab. Which antigens the clonally expanded peripheral T cells were specific for was not determined. Low levels of normalized T-cell clonal expansion were also seen in some patients who did not respond.

The sequence derives from an adult with an advanced solid tumor such as melanoma, head and neck, liver or kidney cancer. The chain is made from TRBV19 and TRBJ1-1; possibly the D gene is TRBD1, per 5 matching bases. Sequencing used CD4+ or CD8+ T cells sorted from blood, obtained in a trial of the OX40 agonist ivuxolimab. The nucleotide sequence reads as follows: TGTGAAGATACAGGCCGGAACACTGAAGCTTTCTTT. It specifies CEDTGRNTEAFF.